This T cell receptor (beta chain) was identified in a study of T cells in Graves' hyperthyroidism and ophthalmopathy. This clonotype was seen repeatedly, ten times or more. The antigen remains unidentified. Study-level points and caveats: Ophthalmopathy was identified by the model a median roughly six months ahead of onset.

The investigators amplified TCR beta CDR3 regions from RNA transcripts. First-round RT-PCR with HTBI primers amplified the TCR CDR3 region. One entry per CDR3 protein, called by TCRdb with MiXCR from the multiplex PCR reads. The sample lists about 610,000 distinct CDR3 sequences; under 60% were seen once. Absent ophthalmopathy progression within 18 months defined stable Graves' hyperthyroidism. Hyperthyroidism was newly diagnosed in patients aged 18 to 65 (duration under 2 months). Diagnostic assessment was based on clinical symptoms, serum thyroxine and TRAb, thyroid ultrasound and orbital computed tomography. The V end lost 5 bases, the J end lost 4 bases, and 14 bases lay between the germline ends. Germline values: CDR1 SEHNR, CDR2 FQNEAQ (reference sequence). The CDR3 has 14 residues.

The chain links TRBV7-9 to TRBJ1-2, with D perhaps matching TRBD1 (6 bases). The sequence derives from a woman in her late teens or twenties with Graves' hyperthyroidism. The specimen sequenced was peripheral blood or thyroid tissue (not recorded which). The CDR3 sequence: CASSSYRDGYGYTF. DNA for the CDR3: TGTGCCAGCAGCAGCTACAGGGACGGCTATGGCTACACCTTC.